This TCR beta chain was obtained from a study of T cell responses to AZD1222 COVID-19 vaccine. Overall study: Second doses at about 4 or about 12 weeks were pooled. Study-level points and caveats: Spike-specific TCR repertoires showed rising breadth and depth after two AZD1222 doses. With dominance at 160-218 and 743-854, vaccine-associated CD4 TCRs spanned spike.

This CDR3 spans 15 amino acids. The V and J ends lost 1 base and 4 bases, in that order; junction bases with no gene match: 3. From germline, CDR1 is SEHNR and CDR2 FQNEAQ (reference sequence). Clones were read by immunoSEQ multiplex PCR, and TCRdb kept only the in-frame ones, dropping some. The table includes more than 100,000 clones, around 90% detected once. As to this clone: Its antigen remains unknown.

V and J are TRBV7-9 and TRBJ1-4, with TRBD1 matching over 7 bases. This sequence was found in an adult in good health. The sequenced sample was peripheral blood, obtained on day 0 of AZD1222 vaccination. Written as DNA, the CDR3 is TGTGCCAGCAGCTTAGGGGGACAGTTTAATGAAAAACTGTTTTTT. Its protein product is CASSLGGQFNEKLFF.